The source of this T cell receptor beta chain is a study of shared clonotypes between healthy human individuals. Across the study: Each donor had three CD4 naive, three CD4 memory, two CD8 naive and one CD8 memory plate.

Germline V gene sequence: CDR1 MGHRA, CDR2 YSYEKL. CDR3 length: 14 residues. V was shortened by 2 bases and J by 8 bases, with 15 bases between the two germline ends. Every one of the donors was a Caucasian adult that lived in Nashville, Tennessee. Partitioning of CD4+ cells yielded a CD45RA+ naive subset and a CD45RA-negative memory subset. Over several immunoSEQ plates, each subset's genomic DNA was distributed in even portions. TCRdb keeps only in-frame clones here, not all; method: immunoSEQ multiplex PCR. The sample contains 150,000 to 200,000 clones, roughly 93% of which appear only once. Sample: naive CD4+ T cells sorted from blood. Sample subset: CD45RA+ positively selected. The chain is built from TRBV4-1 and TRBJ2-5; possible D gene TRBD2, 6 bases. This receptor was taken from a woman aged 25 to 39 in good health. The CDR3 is CASSQPGRDFTQYF. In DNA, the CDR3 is TGCGCCAGCAGCCAACCGGGACGGGACTTCACCCAGTACTTC.